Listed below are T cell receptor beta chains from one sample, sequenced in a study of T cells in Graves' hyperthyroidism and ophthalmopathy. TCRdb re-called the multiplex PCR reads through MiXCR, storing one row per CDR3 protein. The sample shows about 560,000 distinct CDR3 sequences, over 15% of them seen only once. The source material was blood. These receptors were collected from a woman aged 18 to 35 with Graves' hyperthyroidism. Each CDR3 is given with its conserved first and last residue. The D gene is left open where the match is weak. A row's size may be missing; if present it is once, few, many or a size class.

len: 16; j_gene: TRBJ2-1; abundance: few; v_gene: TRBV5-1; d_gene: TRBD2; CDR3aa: CASSLMETSGHNEQFF; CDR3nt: TGCGCCAGCAGCTTGATGGAGACTAGCGGCCACAATGAGCAGTTCTTC
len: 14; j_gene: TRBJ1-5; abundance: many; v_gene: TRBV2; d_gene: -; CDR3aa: CASSVPPQGQPQHF; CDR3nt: TGTGCCAGCAGTGTCCCACCCCAGGGGCAGCCCCAGCATTTT
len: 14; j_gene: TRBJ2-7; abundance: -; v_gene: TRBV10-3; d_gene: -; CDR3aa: CAIGTELDSYEQYF; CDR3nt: TGTGCCATAGGGACCGAATTGGACTCCTACGAGCAGTACTTC
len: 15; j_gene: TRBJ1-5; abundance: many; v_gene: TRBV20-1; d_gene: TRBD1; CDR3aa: CSAIRTGTGNQPQHF; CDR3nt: TGCAGTGCAATTAGGACCGGGACAGGTAATCAGCCCCAGCATTTT
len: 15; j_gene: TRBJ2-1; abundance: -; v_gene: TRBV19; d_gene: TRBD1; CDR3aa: CASLPGTGVMDEQFF; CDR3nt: TGTGCCAGCCTCCCCGGGACAGGGGTTATGGATGAGCAGTTCTTC
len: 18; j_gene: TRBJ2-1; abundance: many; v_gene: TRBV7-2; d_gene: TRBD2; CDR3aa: CASSSPSSPGGQYNEQFF; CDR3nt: TGTGCCAGCAGCTCACCGTCCAGTCCGGGGGGGCAGTACAATGAGCAGTTCTTC
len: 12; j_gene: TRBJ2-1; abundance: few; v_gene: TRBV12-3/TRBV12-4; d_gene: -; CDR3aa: CASSRFYNEQFF; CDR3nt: TGTGCCAGCAGCCGATTCTACAATGAGCAGTTCTTC
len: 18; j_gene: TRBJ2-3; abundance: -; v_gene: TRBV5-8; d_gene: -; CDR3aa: CASSRSFGTPRSTDTQYF; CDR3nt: TGTGCCAGCAGCAGATCCTTCGGGACACCTAGAAGCACAGATACGCAGTATTTT
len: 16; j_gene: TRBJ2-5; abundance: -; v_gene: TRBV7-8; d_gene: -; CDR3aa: CASSLVRGQILGTQYF; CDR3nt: TGTGCCAGCAGCTTAGTACGAGGACAGATACTCGGGACCCAGTACTTC
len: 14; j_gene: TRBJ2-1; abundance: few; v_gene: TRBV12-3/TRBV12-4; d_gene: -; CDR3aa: CASRLRIPHNEQFF; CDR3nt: TGTGCCAGCAGATTACGTATTCCCCACAATGAGCAGTTCTTC
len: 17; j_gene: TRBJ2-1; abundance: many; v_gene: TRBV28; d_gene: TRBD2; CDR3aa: CASSLLPSGRSYNEQFF; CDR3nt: TGTGCCAGCAGTTTGCTCCCTAGCGGGAGGTCCTACAATGAGCAGTTCTTC
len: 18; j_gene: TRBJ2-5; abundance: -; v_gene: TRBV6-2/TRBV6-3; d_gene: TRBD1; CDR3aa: CASSYTQGTGGPRGTQYF; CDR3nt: TGTGCCAGCAGTTACACCCAAGGGACAGGGGGCCCGCGGGGGACCCAGTACTTC
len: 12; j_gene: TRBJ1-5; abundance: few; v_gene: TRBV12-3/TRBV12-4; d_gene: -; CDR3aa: CASSWENQPQHF; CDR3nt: TGTGCCAGCAGTTGGGAAAATCAGCCCCAGCATTTT
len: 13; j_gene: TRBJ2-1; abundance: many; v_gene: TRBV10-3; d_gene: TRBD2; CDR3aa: CAIMPGGVNEQFF; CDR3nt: TGTGCCATCATGCCGGGAGGAGTAAATGAGCAGTTCTTC
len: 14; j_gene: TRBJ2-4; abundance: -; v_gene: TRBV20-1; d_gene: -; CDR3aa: CSARAGGAKNIQYF; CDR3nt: TGCAGTGCTAGAGCAGGGGGGGCCAAAAACATTCAGTACTTC
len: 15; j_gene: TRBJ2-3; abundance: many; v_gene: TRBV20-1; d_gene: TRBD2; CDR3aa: CSAPGTSGGLETQYF; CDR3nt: TGCAGTGCTCCAGGGACTAGCGGGGGACTTGAAACGCAGTATTTT
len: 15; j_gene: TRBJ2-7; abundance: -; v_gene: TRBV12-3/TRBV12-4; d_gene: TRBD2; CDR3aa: CASSLVRGGRYEQYF; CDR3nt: TGTGCCAGCAGTTTAGTGCGGGGGGGCCGTTACGAGCAGTACTTC
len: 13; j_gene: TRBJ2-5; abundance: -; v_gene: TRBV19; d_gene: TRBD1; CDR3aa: CASSIGQGETQYF; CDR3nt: TGTGCCAGTAGTATCGGACAGGGAGAGACCCAGTACTTC